The clone carrying this TCR beta chain was seen many times. The data were taken from a study of T cells in Graves' hyperthyroidism and ophthalmopathy. This CDR3 has 15 amino acids. CDR1 and CDR2 from the germline V gene are MNHEY and SVGAGI. V dropped 0 bases and J dropped 6; count of bases not matched to a gene: 5. Researchers amplified the TCR beta CDR3 regions from RNA transcripts. The TCR CDR3 first-round RT-PCR relied on the HTBI primer set. TCRdb re-called the multiplex PCR reads with MiXCR, one entry per CDR3 protein. The sample includes around 600,000 distinct CDR3 sequences, 15% to 20% of them seen just once.

Sequencing input: blood. V and J are TRBV6-5 and TRBJ2-5; 9 positions agree with TRBD2. This clonotype was obtained from a woman between 40 and 55 years old with Graves' ophthalmopathy. In DNA, the CDR3 is TGTGCCAGCAGTTACTCCGGCGGGAGGGGACAGACCCAGTACTTC. This sequence encodes CASSYSGGRGQTQYF.